Below, 27 T cell receptor beta chains from the same sample are listed, as sequenced in a study of a mutant IDH1 vaccine in newly diagnosed glioma. Time point: week 11, during vaccination. Vaccinated patients received 300 ug of mutant IDH1 20-mer peptide per dose, with topical imiquimod. This table comes from immunoSEQ multiplex PCR, and its TCRdb copy is limited to in-frame clones, with some not included. Among more than 50,000 clones listed, 75% to 85% were seen once. Their antigens are not known. The sample here was PBMCs, taken from a glioma patient whose treatment included an IDH1 peptide vaccine. The receptors here all came from a middle-aged man with glioma.

The chain is built from TRBV10-1 and TRBJ1-1; TRBD1 matches 8 bases. The CDR3 is 15 amino acids. J lost 3 bases, V lost 2 bases, and 5 bases had no gene match. Germline V CDR1 and CDR2: WNHNN, SYGVQD (reference sequence). The CDR3 DNA sequence: TGCGCCAGCAGTGAGCCCAGGGGGCAGGACACTGAAGCTTTCTTT. Translated, it gives CASSEPRGQDTEAFF.

This clone showed up just a few times. CDR3 nucleotide sequence: TGTGCCACAGGGGGCTATGGCTACACCTTC. Encoded protein: CATGGYGYTF. V usage is TRBV19 and J usage is TRBJ1-2, with 7 bases identical to TRBD1. CDR1 is LNHDA and CDR2 is SQIVND in the germline V gene (reference sequence). The CDR3 has 10 amino acids. Trimming cost V 10 bases and J 4 bases; bases outside gene matches: 0.

The V and J genes are TRBV7-8 and TRBJ2-7; 7 bases map to TRBD1. CDR1 and CDR2 (germline): SGHVS, FQNEAQ. This CDR3 region has 14 residues. The junction had 6 bases not matched to a gene; V was cut back by 4 bases and J by 3 bases. The CDR3 nucleotides are TGTGCCAGCAGCTCGGGACAGCAAATCTACGAGCAGTACTTC. It codes for CASSSGQQIYEQYF.

V and J are TRBV5-1 and TRBJ1-3, with a tentative D call TRBD1 (5 bases). There are 14 residues in the CDR3. CDR1 and CDR2 (germline): SGHRS, YFSETQ. Trimming took off 4 bases at V and 1 base at J, with 9 bases between the two ends. This CDR3 is CASSITGSGNTIYF. In DNA, the CDR3 is TGCGCCAGCAGCATTACAGGTTCTGGAAACACCATATATTTT.

The chain carries TRBV29-1 and TRBJ1-2; D is possibly TRBD1 (6 bases). Per the germline V gene, CDR1 is SQVTM and CDR2 is ANQGSEA. CDR3 length equals 11 residues. V was cut by 7 bases and J by 8 bases, with 14 bases left in between. This CDR3 reads CSGGTISGYTF. CDR3 DNA: TGCAGCGGCGGGACAATCTCCGGCTACACCTTC. The entire variable domain, with the rest obtained from reference TRBV29-1 and TRBJ1-2, is as follows: SAVISQKPSRDICQRGTSLTIQCQVDSQVTMMFWYRQQPGQSLTLIATANQGSEATYESGFVIDKFPISRPNLTFSTLTVSNMSPEDSSIYLCSGGTISGYTFGSGTRLTVV.

The chain links TRBV6-1 to TRBJ1-1; 7 nucleotides align to TRBD1. The trim removed 7 bases at V and 4 bases at J, leaving 6 bases unmatched. The length of the CDR3 is 13 residues. CDR1 is MNHNS, CDR2 SASEGT, per germline. The CDR3 region has the DNA TGTGCCAGCAAGGAGGGGGCGAGCACTGAAGCTTTCTTT. Its translation is CASKEGASTEAFF.

The V call is TRBV11-2, the J call TRBJ2-7; D remains ambiguous. CDR3 length: 12 amino acids. V lost 1 base and J 3 bases, leaving 4 bases between the germline ends. Germline V gene lookup returns CDR1 SGHAT and CDR2 FQNNGV. CDR3 nucleotide sequence: TGTGCCAGCAGCTTAGCGTACTACGAGCAGTACTTC. Protein sequence: CASSLAYYEQYF.

The rearrangement joins TRBV5-6 to TRBJ2-1, with 7 bases matching TRBD1. The germline gives CDR1 SGHDT, CDR2 YYEEEE. The CDR3 extends over 15 amino acids. The V and J ends lost 1 base and 2 bases, in that order; junction bases with no gene match: 3. CDR3 loop: CASSLRDRAYNEQFF. The CDR3 DNA follows: TGTGCCAGCAGCTTGCGCGACAGGGCCTACAATGAGCAGTTCTTC.

The chain has TRBV7-2 and TRBJ2-1; D not resolved. Germline V CDR1 and CDR2: SGHTA, FQGNSA. The CDR3 has 13 amino acids. V lost 5 bases, J lost 5 bases, and 10 bases lay in between. The CDR3 DNA is TGTGCCAGCAGCGACCCACGGGACAATGAGCAGTTCTTC. Translated: CASSDPRDNEQFF. Combining the CDR3 with reference TRBV7-2 and TRBJ2-1 gives the whole variable domain GAGVSQSPSNKVTEKGKDVELRCDPISGHTALYWYRQSLGQGLEFLIYFQGNSAPDKSGLPSDRFSAERTGGSVSTLTIQRTQQEDSAVYLCASSDPRDNEQFFGPGTRLTVL.

In this sample, this clone turned up once. In DNA form, the CDR3 reads TGTGCCAGCAGCGCCGGAGCCCGGGGGGTAATCCCCCTCCACTTT. Translation: CASSAGARGVIPLHF. V usage is TRBV9 and J usage is TRBJ1-6, with a tentative D call TRBD1 (5 bases). Germline CDR1 is SGDLS and CDR2 is YYNGEE. Trimming cost V 3 bases and J 13 bases, with 20 bases left between them. The CDR3 is 15 residues long. The full variable domain, completed using reference TRBV9 and TRBJ1-6, is DSGVTQTPKHLITATGQRVTLRCSPRSGDLSVYWYQQSLDQGLQFLIQYYNGEERAKGNILERFSAQQFPDLHSELNLSSLELGDSALYFCASSAGARGVIPLHFGNGTRLTVT.

The rearrangement uses TRBV6-5 and TRBJ1-1, with a weak D call TRBD1 (5 bases). CDR1 is MNHEY, CDR2 SVGAGI, per germline. Trimming left V 6 bases short and J 7 bases short, with 15 bases between. This CDR3 is 13 amino acids long. This CDR3 is CASRIRGDGEAFF. CDR3 coding DNA: TGTGCCAGCAGGATACGGGGGGACGGTGAAGCTTTCTTT.

This rearrangement joins TRBV10-3 to TRBJ1-5; possible D gene TRBD1, 6 bases. The CDR3 extends over 12 amino acids. V gave up 10 bases and J gave up 5 bases, with 12 bases separating them. The germline V gene encodes CDR1 ENHRY and CDR2 SYGVKD. CDR3 protein: CASKAGDQPQHF. In DNA, the CDR3 is TGTGCCAGCAAAGCAGGGGATCAGCCCCAGCATTTT.

The chain couples TRBV5-1 to TRBJ2-3; 11 bases match TRBD2. Germline V gene lookup returns CDR1 SGHRS and CDR2 YFSETQ. The J segment lost 5 bases and the V segment lost 7 bases, leaving 9 bases of the junction unmatched. CDR3 size: 15 residues. The CDR3 DNA reads TGCGCCAGCGGGGATAGCGGGGGGGCTAGAGATACGCAGTATTTT. Translating it yields CASGDSGGARDTQYF.

This clone was recorded once. The chain uses TRBV19 and TRBJ2-5, with 7 bases fitting TRBD2. The CDR3 runs to 12 residues. The V gene's germline CDR1 is LNHDA and CDR2 SQIVND (reference sequence). Trimming removed 6 bases from V and 5 bases from J; junction bases left unmatched: 3. CDR3 residues: CASSPGGETQYF. As DNA, the CDR3 is TGTGCCAGTAGCCCGGGGGGTGAGACCCAGTACTTC.

V and J are TRBV9 and TRBJ2-2; 10 bases fit TRBD2. V lost 0 bases to trimming and J lost 7 bases; unmatched junction nucleotides: 6. The CDR3 sequence is 16 residues long. CDR1 and CDR2 (germline): SGDLS, YYNGEE. Written as DNA, the CDR3 is TGTGCCAGCAGCGTAGGAGCGGGGGGGCGTGACGGGGAGCTGTTTTTT. This gives the protein CASSVGAGGRDGELFF.

V and J are TRBV6-5 and TRBJ2-5; 8 bases line up with TRBD2. The J call could be wrong; TRBJ2-7 is a better fit for the DNA end. Germline values: CDR1 MNHEY, CDR2 SVGAGI. The CDR3 has 16 amino acids. The CDR3 protein is CASSYSTLAASYEQYF. The DNA for the CDR3 is TGTGCCAGCAGTTACTCGACACTAGCGGCCTCCTACGAGCAGTACTTC.

V and J are TRBV11-1 and TRBJ2-2; a weak D match, TRBD1 (6 bases). CDR1 and CDR2 from the germline V gene are SGHAT and FQDESV (reference sequence). The V end lost 1 base, the J end lost 3 bases, and 9 bases lay between the germline ends. CDR3 size: 15 residues. For the CDR3, the DNA is TGTGCCAGCAGCTTAGGTCAGGGGCACACCGGGGAGCTGTTTTTT. Protein product: CASSLGQGHTGELFF. The whole variable domain, remainder taken from reference TRBV11-1 and TRBJ2-2, is EAEVAQSPRYKITEKSQAVAFWCDPISGHATLYWYRQILGQGPELLVQFQDESVVDDSQLPKDRFSAERLKGVDSTLKIQPAELGDSAMYLCASSLGQGHTGELFFGEGSRLTVL.

This chain uses TRBV7-7 with TRBJ1-2; 8 nucleotides line up with TRBD1. This CDR3 contains 16 residues. V was pared by 2 bases and J by 1 base, with 6 bases of the junction left unmatched. Germline lookup yields CDR1 SSHAT and CDR2 FNYEAQ (reference sequence). Here the CDR3 reads CASSLRGQEDNYGYTF. DNA of the CDR3: TGTGCCAGCAGCTTAAGGGGACAGGAGGATAACTATGGCTACACCTTC.

Written as DNA, the CDR3 is TGTGCCAGCAGCTTGTGGGCGGGAGAAGCCTACGAGCAGTACTTC. Amino acid sequence: CASSLWAGEAYEQYF. The V gene is TRBV5-6, the J gene TRBJ2-7; 7 bases match TRBD2. Per germline, CDR1 SGHDT and CDR2 YYEEEE. The CDR3 contains 15 residues. Losses at the gene ends were 1 base for V and 2 bases for J; bases not matched to a gene: 6.

This chain uses TRBV29-1 with TRBJ1-1; TRBD1 matches at 9 bases. CDR1 and CDR2 from the germline V gene are SQVTM and ANQGSEA. V lost 6 bases, J lost 7 bases, and 3 bases stayed unmatched. The CDR3 is 11 amino acids. CDR3 in DNA: TGCAGCGTGGGACAGGGTTTTGAAGCTTTCTTT. Protein: CSVGQGFEAFF.

V usage is TRBV6-5 and J usage is TRBJ1-5, with a possible D match to TRBD1 (6 bases). V was clipped by 6 bases and J by 7 bases, with 19 bases between them. The CDR3 extends over 15 amino acids. The germline V gene encodes CDR1 MNHEY and CDR2 SVGAGI. CDR3 sequence (DNA): TGTGCCAGCAGGTCGGTAAGGGGGTCCTGGCAGCCCCAGCATTTT. This sequence encodes CASRSVRGSWQPQHF.

The rearrangement uses TRBV5-5 and TRBJ2-7; D is perhaps TRBD1 or TRBD2 (5 bases each). This CDR3 is 15 amino acids long. V was pared by 0 bases and J by 0 bases, with 10 bases between. Germline assignment: CDR1 SGHKS and CDR2 YYEKEE (reference sequence). CDR3 loop: CASSLDGTDSYEQYF. CDR3 bases: TGTGCCAGCAGCTTGGACGGGACCGACTCCTACGAGCAGTACTTC.

The chain couples TRBV19 to TRBJ1-1, with TRBD1 matching 9 bases. V lost 11 bases and J lost 4; bases outside the gene matches: 11. Germline assignment: CDR1 LNHDA and CDR2 SQIVND (reference sequence). The CDR3 is 14 amino acids. CDR3 sequence: CACVRDRVGTEAFF. As DNA, the CDR3 is TGTGCCTGCGTCCGGGACAGGGTTGGCACTGAAGCTTTCTTT.

The chain recombines TRBV5-4 with TRBJ2-3; a weak D match, TRBD2 (6 bases). From germline, CDR1 is SGHNT and CDR2 YYREEE (reference sequence). The CDR3 is 15 amino acids. V lost 4 bases and J lost 1, with 13 bases in between. This CDR3 reads CASSVGDSGTDTQYF. The CDR3 region has the DNA TGTGCCAGCAGCGTTGGGGACTCGGGCACAGATACGCAGTATTTT.

The chain links TRBV19 to TRBJ2-1; 10 positions agree with TRBD2. The germline CDR1 and CDR2 sequences are LNHDA and SQIVND (reference sequence). The CDR3 has 17 amino acids. The V segment lost 5 bases and the J segment 4 bases; nucleotides outside the gene matches: 11. The CDR3 nucleotides read TGTGCCAGTAGTCACAGGTCCGGGACTAGCGCTTACAATGAGCAGTTCTTC. This encodes CASSHRSGTSAYNEQFF.

This chain connects TRBV20-1 to TRBJ2-5; 8 bases align to TRBD2. The CDR3 is 11 amino acids. Germline CDR1 reads DFQATT; CDR2 reads SNEGSKA (reference sequence). V lost 5 bases and J lost 7; bases outside the gene matches: 3. Here the CDR3 DNA reads TGCAGTGCTCGGGAGGGGGGGACCCAGTACTTC. Its translation is CSAREGGTQYF.

This clone was detected only once. The rearrangement uses TRBV6-5 and TRBJ2-3; unclear D gene. Per the germline V gene, CDR1 is MNHEY and CDR2 is SVGAGI. Trimming took off 4 bases at V and 0 bases at J, with 14 bases between the two ends. The length of the CDR3 is 16 residues. The CDR3, as DNA: TGTGCCAGCAGTTCCACTCCACTGGGCAGCACAGATACGCAGTATTTT. Translating gives CASSSTPLGSTDTQYF.